The following is a T cell receptor (beta chain) sequence with its context. There is no known antigen for this receptor. Base-call qualities are not available, and no considerably larger clone is one nucleotide away. The sample belongs to a study of blood T cell repertoires in COVID-19 (dated by TCRdb to 2020 to 2021). Describing the broader study: Samples from collaborators originated in the United States, Italy and Spain and spanned both the acute and convalescent phases of COVID-19. Where HLA class I and class II types were available, the types were taken from metadata supplied by the sample provider, not from assay-based typing. Samples were obtained from the ongoing ImmuneRACE study (first 160 participants) and from over 1,000 subjects provided by 6 global collaborators. The repertoires were released in a freely available public database meant as a resource for research on the immune response to SARS-CoV-2. Sample metadata almost always included a de-identified subject ID, COVID-19 status, age in years and sex. The dataset comprised deeply sampled blood TCRbeta repertoires from subjects exposed to, actively infected with, or recovered from COVID-19. The prospective study material was composed of cDNA or gDNA derived from T cells, B-cell-depleted T cells, or PBMCs. What the study reported, not specific to this receptor: The amount of clinical and demographic metadata varied by source and participant and was provided uncurated.

Spanning cysteine to phenylalanine, the CDR3 consists of 14 amino acids. The CDR3 DNA has 42 bases and is translated from base 1. Via the germline V gene, CDR1 is MNHEY and CDR2 SVGAGI. V sheds 6 bases and J sheds 7 bases, leaving 13 bases between their ends. The immunoSEQ Assay, a bias-controlled multiplex PCR, was used to amplify TCRbeta CDR3 regions from genomic DNA. The original pipeline was this. Nucleated cell counts per sample were estimated from amplification of reference gene primers within the assay. To quantify the absolute abundance of each unique TCRbeta CDR3 rearrangement, sequence reads were collapsed and filtered. For each sample, productive Simpson clonality was calculated as the square root of Simpson's diversity index across productive rearrangements. Imported from immuneACCESS, the table was reduced by TCRdb to in-frame sequences with V and J called. These copies leave out some clones; in studies compared against another copy, an unresolved V gene accounts for under half, and the cause of the remainder is not known. The D gene and trimming were derived from the DNA, and the V and J assignments and clone size from that table. The sample yields more than 350,000 clones; 89% were counted once. 2.5% to 3.5% of the sample lies in the top ten.

At one collaborating source in Seattle, patients were enrolled during active infection and were followed longitudinally through the course of disease. The collaborating institutions used their own protocols to collect whole blood in K2EDTA tubes. For TCRbeta analysis, collaborator samples were shipped as frozen whole blood, as isolated PBMCs, or as DNA extracted from either sample type. This clonotype originated in a woman under 40 with COVID-19, enrolled during active disease. Source material: peripheral blood. In this chain, TRBV6-5 is recombined with TRBJ1-6, and TRBD1 may be the D gene, going by 6 matching bases. The CDR3 protein is CASRPQGLNSPLHF. The nucleotides read TGTGCCAGCAGGCCACAGGGTTTGAATTCACCCCTCCACTTT.